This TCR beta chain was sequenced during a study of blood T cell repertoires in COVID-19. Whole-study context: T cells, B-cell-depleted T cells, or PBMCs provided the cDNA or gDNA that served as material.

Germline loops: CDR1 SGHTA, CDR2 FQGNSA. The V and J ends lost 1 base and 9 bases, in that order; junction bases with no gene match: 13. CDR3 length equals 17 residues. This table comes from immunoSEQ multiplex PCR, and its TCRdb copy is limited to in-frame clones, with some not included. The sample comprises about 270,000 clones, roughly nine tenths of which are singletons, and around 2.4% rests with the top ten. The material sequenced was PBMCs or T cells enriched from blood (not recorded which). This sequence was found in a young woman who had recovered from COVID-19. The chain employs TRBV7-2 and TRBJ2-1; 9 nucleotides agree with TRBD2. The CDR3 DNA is TGTGCCAGCAGCTTAGGGCCCCCAGCGGGGGGCGGAGGTGAGCAGTTCTTC. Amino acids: CASSLGPPAGGGGEQFF.